This T cell receptor (beta chain) stems from a study of CD8 T cells in Susac syndrome. Study context: Of the sequenced Susac syndrome patients, roughly six had active disease and fewer than ten were in remission.

When the RNA was reverse transcribed, random hexamers were used with an input of roughly 0.5 to 1 ug. Amplification of TCR beta CDR3 spanned 54 Vbeta and 13 Jbeta via immunoSEQ multiplex PCR. TCRdb itself ran the immunoSEQ multiplex PCR reads through MiXCR, one entry per CDR3 protein. The sample yields roughly 200,000 distinct CDR3 sequences, roughly 94% seen once. Germline loops: CDR1 MGHRA, CDR2 YSYEKL. The CDR3 extends over 17 amino acids. Trimming left V 4 bases short and J 7 bases short, with 20 bases between. CD8+ and CD4+ blood T cells underwent TCR beta sequencing. As judged by recently defined diagnostic criteria, patients with Susac syndrome had definite or probable disease.

Sequenced input: CD4+ T cells from PBMCs. This receptor was obtained from a human donor with Susac syndrome. V and J are TRBV4-1 and TRBJ1-6; a possible D gene is TRBD1 (5 bases). In DNA form, the CDR3 reads TGCGCCAGCAGCCTCAAAACCCGGGACGGCTTGAATTCACCCCTCCACTTT. This sequence encodes CASSLKTRDGLNSPLHF.